This entry lists 20 T cell receptor beta chains sequenced from one sample in a study of cytomegalovirus exposure and HLA in healthy donors. This PCR relied on a set of 60 Vbeta primers and 13 Jbeta primers. Libraries were prepared by immunoSEQ multiplex PCR; TCRdb keeps only in-frame clonotypes and omits some of them. The table lists over 150,000 clones, approximately 80% of them singletons. The sample consisted of PBMCs. The receptor source for this set is a man aged 25 to 40 in good health and CMV-seropositive.

The CDR3 reads CASSLPSGVMEQFF. The CDR3 DNA follows: TGCGCCAGCAGCTTGCCTAGCGGGGTTATGGAGCAGTTCTTC. The J gene is TRBJ2-1, the V gene TRBV5-1; TRBD2 agrees at 9 bases. Germline V gene data show CDR1 as SGHRS and CDR2 as YFSETQ. CDR3 length equals 14 residues. V shed 1 base and J 10 bases; nucleotides not matched to a gene: 6.

This clone was detected only once. This sequence joins TRBV19 and TRBJ2-6; 7 bases match TRBD1. The CDR3 loop spans 16 amino acids. V was clipped by 10 bases and J by 2 bases; unmatched bases: 11. CDR1 and CDR2 (germline): LNHDA, SQIVND (reference sequence). CDR3: CATDRSDTTGANVLTF. Written as DNA, the CDR3 is TGTGCCACGGACAGGAGCGATACAACTGGGGCCAACGTCCTGACTTTC.

The chain uses TRBV7-8 and TRBJ2-2; the match to TRBD2 covers 9 bases. The CDR3 is 15 residues long. CDR1 is SGHVS and CDR2 is FQNEAQ in the germline V gene. With V trimmed by 7 bases and J by 6 bases, 9 bases remained unmatched. The CDR3 nucleotides read TGTGCCAGCAAACCGCCGGGCGGGGGGGCCGGGGAGCTGTTTTTT. It specifies CASKPPGGGAGELFF.

Points on this clone: Likely a read error: the CDR3 ends without its conserved phenylalanine or tryptophan. Because the CDR3's place on the DNA is in doubt, the DNA is left out and the CDR3 is given as listed by TCRdb. This chain connects TRBV2 to TRBJ1-1; the D call TRBD1 from the table was never checked on the DNA. The CDR3 contains 13 residues when both ends are counted. Germline-derived CDR1 and CDR2 are SNHLY and FYNNEI. The CDR3 sequence: CASSDELDRDLVV.

The genes are TRBV6-6 and TRBJ2-7; 7 bases match TRBD1. CDR1 is MNHNY, CDR2 SVGAGI, per germline (reference sequence). The CDR3 loop spans 12 amino acids. V lost 7 bases, J lost 4 bases, and 4 bases stayed unmatched. The CDR3 nucleotides read TGTGCCAGCACAGGGGGATCATACGAGCAGTACTTC. This translates into CASTGGSYEQYF.

The rearrangement uses TRBV7-9 and TRBJ2-7; tentatively, D is TRBD1 (5 bases). The CDR3 loop spans 15 amino acids. The germline CDR1 and CDR2 sequences are SEHNR and FQNEAQ (reference sequence). V was trimmed by 1 base and J by 2 bases, leaving 12 bases between them. For the CDR3, the DNA is TGTGCCAGCAGCTTAGTCAGGGTTCGCCCCTACGAGCAGTACTTC. This translates into CASSLVRVRPYEQYF.

The CDR3, as DNA: TGTGCCAGCAGTTATGCGGGTAGCACTGAAGCTTTCTTT. Translated, it gives CASSYAGSTEAFF. This chain connects TRBV6-5 to TRBJ1-1, with D unclear. Germline V gene data show CDR1 as MNHEY and CDR2 as SVGAGI. V was trimmed by 3 bases and J by 4 bases, leaving 9 bases between them. The CDR3 has 13 residues.

The chain carries TRBV7-9 and TRBJ1-1; D is unresolved. Trimming stripped 3 bases from V and 2 bases from J, with 10 bases between. Per germline, CDR1 SEHNR and CDR2 FQNEAQ (reference sequence). CDR3 length: 14 amino acids. This CDR3 reads CASSLQVSNTEAFF. The CDR3 DNA is TGTGCCAGCAGCTTGCAGGTGAGCAACACTGAAGCTTTCTTT.

The rearrangement joins TRBV19 to TRBJ1-6; the D gene is possibly TRBD1 (6 bases). The CDR3 totals 17 residues. CDR1 and CDR2 (germline): LNHDA, SQIVND (reference sequence). Between the trimmed V and J ends, which lost 6 bases and 0 bases, there was a span of 15 bases. The CDR3 sequence is CASSYDRSGSYNSPLHF. The DNA of the CDR3 is TGTGCCAGTAGCTATGACAGGTCCGGCTCCTATAATTCACCCCTCCACTTT.

This sequence joins TRBV7-9 and TRBJ1-2; the match to TRBD1 covers 10 bases. This CDR3 region has 14 residues. Germline V lookup: CDR1 SEHNR, CDR2 FQNEAQ (reference sequence). J lost 8 bases, V lost 1 base, and 4 bases had no gene match. The CDR3 nucleotides read TGTGCCAGCAGCTTAGGGACAGGGGGATTAGGCTACACCTTC. Translating it yields CASSLGTGGLGYTF.

The table lists this clone with a few counts. This chain links TRBV6-5 with TRBJ1-1, with 9 bases identical to TRBD1. The germline V gene encodes CDR1 MNHEY and CDR2 SVGAGI. The CDR3 contains 13 residues. After removal of 5 bases from V and 8 bases from J, the junction contained 6 bases not matched to a gene. This CDR3 reads CASSHRDREEAFF. The CDR3 DNA sequence: TGTGCCAGCAGTCACCGGGACAGGGAAGAAGCTTTCTTT.

The chain is built from TRBV28 and TRBJ2-5; 7 nucleotides agree with TRBD2. Trimming at V came to 6 bases and at J to 6 bases, leaving 7 bases not matched to a gene. There are 13 residues in the CDR3. CDR1 is MDHEN, CDR2 SYDVKM, per germline. CDR3 in amino acids: CASRLGREQTQYF. The CDR3 DNA follows: TGTGCCAGCAGGCTGGGGAGGGAACAGACCCAGTACTTC.

The chain employs TRBV18 and TRBJ2-7; unclear D gene. Germline loops: CDR1 KGHSH, CDR2 LQKENI. This CDR3 contains 13 residues. V gave up 0 bases and J gave up 5 bases, with 8 bases separating them. In DNA form, the CDR3 reads TGTGCCAGCTCACCACCGACATTCCACGAGCAGTACTTC. Its protein product is CASSPPTFHEQYF.

The chain is built from TRBV2 and TRBJ1-1; 7 bases are shared with TRBD1. V was pared by 10 bases and J by 5 bases, with 7 bases of the junction left unmatched. Germline loops: CDR1 SNHLY, CDR2 FYNNEI. This CDR3 has 12 amino acids. The CDR3 loop reads CATTGAGTEAFF. The DNA for the CDR3 is TGTGCCACCACAGGGGCGGGGACTGAAGCTTTCTTT. Full variable domain (missing parts from reference TRBV2 and TRBJ1-1): EPEVTQTPSHQVTQMGQEVILRCVPISNHLYFYWYRQILGQKVEFLVSFYNNEISEKSEIFDDQFSVERPDGSNFTLKIRSTKLEDSAMYFCATTGAGTEAFFGQGTRLTVV.

This clone has only one observation. The J gene is TRBJ2-7, the V gene TRBV13, with 10 bases fitting TRBD1. CDR1 and CDR2 from the germline V gene are PRHDT and FYEKMQ (reference sequence). The CDR3 totals 15 residues. The J segment lost 2 bases and the V segment lost 4 bases, leaving 5 bases of the junction unmatched. Written as DNA, the CDR3 is TGTGCCAGCAGCTCAGGGACAGGGGTCGCCTACGAGCAGTACTTC. It yields the protein CASSSGTGVAYEQYF. The full variable domain, completed using reference TRBV13 and TRBJ2-7, is AAGVIQSPRHLIKEKRETATLKCYPIPRHDTVYWYQQGPGQDPQFLISFYEKMQSDKGSIPDRFSAQQFSDYHSELNMSSLELGDSALYFCASSSGTGVAYEQYFGPGTRLTVT.

The chain links TRBV6-1 to TRBJ2-1, with 12 bases lining up with TRBD2. The CDR3 spans 14 residues. The V gene's germline CDR1 is MNHNS and CDR2 SASEGT. J gave up 6 bases and V 8 bases, and 5 bases lay outside the gene matches. CDR3 DNA: TGTGCCAGCGTAACTAGCGGGGGGTTCAATGAGCAGTTCTTC. This codes for CASVTSGGFNEQFF.

The chain combines TRBV6-5 with TRBJ1-4, with TRBD1 matching 7 bases. Germline values: CDR1 MNHEY, CDR2 SVGAGI. Losses at the gene ends were 8 bases for V and 4 bases for J; bases not matched to a gene: 4. The CDR3 has 13 amino acids. The CDR3 sequence is CASRDRVNEKLFF. For the CDR3, the DNA is TGTGCCAGCCGAGACAGGGTTAATGAAAAACTGTTTTTT.

The chain employs TRBV4-2 and TRBJ1-1, with 10 nucleotides matching TRBD1. V lost 4 bases, J lost 5 bases, and 7 bases stayed unmatched. The CDR3 extends over 15 amino acids. Germline assignment: CDR1 LGHNA and CDR2 YNFKEQ. The DNA for the CDR3 is TGTGCCAGCAGCCCAGACAGGGGGCTGGGTACTGAAGCTTTCTTT. It codes for CASSPDRGLGTEAFF.

The chain couples TRBV27 to TRBJ1-1, with a possible D match to TRBD1 (6 bases). The CDR3 spans 17 residues. The germline V and J ends were trimmed by 3 bases and 1 base, with 18 bases remaining between them. The germline gives CDR1 MNHEY, CDR2 SMNVEV (reference sequence). The CDR3 is CASSLVPPGQWNTEAFF. Written as DNA, the CDR3 is TGTGCCAGCAGTTTGGTACCTCCGGGACAATGGAACACTGAAGCTTTCTTT.

The rearrangement joins TRBV7-2 to TRBJ2-7, with D unresolved. The germline V and J ends were trimmed by 5 bases and 2 bases, with 10 bases remaining between them. This CDR3 region has 13 residues. Germline-derived CDR1 and CDR2 are SGHTA and FQGNSA. The CDR3 spells CASSPQRAYEQYF. CDR3 coding DNA: TGTGCCAGCAGCCCCCAGCGAGCCTACGAGCAGTACTTC.